These 25 T cell receptor beta chains were all obtained from the same sample, sequenced in a study of cytomegalovirus exposure and HLA in healthy donors. Primers: 60 Vbeta forward and 13 Jbeta reverse. TCRdb's copy holds only in-frame clones and misses some; the assay was immunoSEQ multiplex PCR. This repertoire shows about 140,000 clones, over 60% found once; its top ten account for around 6%. Sequencing input: PBMCs. Every receptor here comes from a woman aged 55-69 years in good health and CMV-seronegative.

A word on this clone: A junction end diverges from the germline sequence, so it may reflect a read error. This chain uses TRBV5-4 with TRBJ2-7; D is ambiguous. Germline assignment: CDR1 SGHNT and CDR2 YYREEE (reference sequence). The length of the CDR3 is 15 residues. CDR3 residues: CASSQDVTSSYEQYF. The CDR3, as DNA: TGCGCCAGCAGCCAAGATGTTACCAGCTCCTACGAGCAGTACTTC.

The V call is TRBV5-1, the J call TRBJ2-1; weak D call: TRBD2 (5 bases). The CDR3 extends over 15 amino acids. Germline CDR1 and CDR2: SGHRS and YFSETQ. V was pared by 4 bases and J by 4 bases, with 15 bases between. CDR3 region: CASSPENGKYNEQFF. The CDR3 coding sequence is TGCGCCAGCAGCCCCGAGAACGGGAAGTACAATGAGCAGTTCTTC.

The chain combines TRBV13 with TRBJ2-5, with D unclear. This CDR3 has 12 amino acids. V was clipped by 6 bases and J by 4 bases, with 9 bases between them. Germline V CDR1 and CDR2: PRHDT, FYEKMQ (reference sequence). The CDR3 loop reads CASRKLGETQYF. DNA of the CDR3: TGTGCCAGCAGAAAACTCGGAGAGACCCAGTACTTC.

In the case of this clone: Mismatch with germline at one junction end may stem from a read error. The chain employs TRBV29-1 and TRBJ2-2, with 9 bases fitting TRBD2. This CDR3 has 12 residues. CDR1 is SQVTM and CDR2 is ANQGSEA in the germline V gene. CDR3 nucleotides: TGTAGCGGGAGTCGGAGCACCGGGGAGCTGTTTTTT. Translation: CSGSRSTGELFF.

Written as DNA, the CDR3 is TGTGCCGGGAGCGGGAGGGGTACCTACAATGAGCAGTTCTTC. Translated, it gives CAGSGRGTYNEQFF. The rearrangement uses TRBV7-2 and TRBJ2-1; TRBD2 matches at 10 bases. Trimming removed 11 bases from V and 2 bases from J; junction bases left unmatched: 6. The CDR3 is 14 residues long. Germline-derived CDR1 and CDR2 are SGHTA and FQGNSA.

V gene TRBV7-9 combines with J gene TRBJ2-5, with D unclear. The germline CDR1 and CDR2 sequences are SEHNR and FQNEAQ (reference sequence). The CDR3 is 12 residues long. Trimming stripped 1 base from V and 5 bases from J, with 5 bases between. CDR3: CASSLVSETQYF. The DNA for the CDR3 is TGTGCCAGCAGCTTAGTTTCGGAGACCCAGTACTTC.

J is TRBJ2-1 and V is TRBV7-2, with TRBD1 matching over 7 bases. V lost 5 bases and J lost 5; bases outside the gene matches: 6. There are 14 residues in the CDR3. CDR1 SGHTA and CDR2 FQGNSA come from the germline V gene. The CDR3 DNA reads TGTGCCAGCAGCCCCAGGGGGAGCAACAATGAGCAGTTCTTC. As protein: CASSPRGSNNEQFF.

The chain combines TRBV7-3 with TRBJ2-3; TRBD2 matches 7 bases. The ends lost 5 bases at V and 5 bases at J; junction bases unmatched: 10. The CDR3 has 15 residues. CDR1 and CDR2 from the germline V gene are SGHTA and FQGTGA. CDR3 nucleotides: TGTGCCAGCAGCATAAGGGGTGGGGGGGAAGATACGCAGTATTTT. Translating it yields CASSIRGGGEDTQYF.

The chain has TRBV5-1 and TRBJ2-3; maybe TRBD2 (6 bases). V dropped 4 bases and J dropped 2 bases, with 17 bases sitting between them. From germline, CDR1 is SGHRS and CDR2 YFSETQ. The CDR3 contains 16 residues. The CDR3 loop reads CASSAVSGSSTDTQYF. CDR3 nucleotides: TGCGCCAGCAGCGCCGTTAGCGGAAGCTCCACAGATACGCAGTATTTT.

This clone appeared a few times. The chain carries TRBV6-8 and TRBJ1-4; the match to TRBD1 covers 9 bases. The CDR3 totals 17 residues. The V segment lost 7 bases and the J segment 7 bases; nucleotides outside the gene matches: 16. CDR1 is MNHGY, CDR2 SAAAGT, per germline. The CDR3 DNA sequence: TGTGCCAGCACTGCTTGGACCCGACAGGGGGGACCTGAAAAACTGTTTTTT. This translates into CASTAWTRQGGPEKLFF.

This chain uses TRBV19 with TRBJ1-6; D is unclear. There are 14 residues in the CDR3. Germline V gene data show CDR1 as LNHDA and CDR2 as SQIVND (reference sequence). Trimming removed 10 bases from V and 5 bases from J, with 15 bases in between. The CDR3 loop is CATHPGSNNSPLHF. CDR3 coding DNA: TGTGCCACCCATCCCGGGAGTAATAATTCACCCCTCCACTTT.

The chain carries TRBV6-5 and TRBJ1-3; TRBD1 matches at 7 bases. J lost 3 bases, V lost 5 bases, and 7 bases had no gene match. Germline V gene data show CDR1 as MNHEY and CDR2 as SVGAGI. The CDR3 is 15 residues long. CDR3 in amino acids: CASSAQTGFGNTIYF. In nucleotides, the CDR3 is TGTGCCAGCAGTGCCCAGACAGGGTTTGGAAACACCATATATTTT.

The chain recombines TRBV5-6 with TRBJ2-7; 7 nucleotides agree with TRBD2. Trimming removed 3 bases from V and 4 bases from J; junction bases left unmatched: 10. The germline V gene has CDR1 SGHDT and CDR2 YYEEEE. The CDR3 extends over 15 amino acids. CDR3 nucleotides: TGTGCCAGCAGCTGGGGGGGAGGGGCTATTTACGAGCAGTACTTC. This encodes CASSWGGGAIYEQYF.

This clone has a handful of counts. The chain joins TRBV6-5 to TRBJ1-4; 8 nucleotides match TRBD1. V was pared by 5 bases and J by 5 bases, with 4 bases of the junction left unmatched. The CDR3 is 14 amino acids. Germline V lookup: CDR1 MNHEY, CDR2 SVGAGI. CDR3 loop: CASSPRTGNEKLFF. The DNA for the CDR3 is TGTGCCAGCAGTCCCCGGACAGGGAATGAAAAACTGTTTTTT.

The rearrangement links TRBV4-2 to TRBJ1-4; 7 positions agree with TRBD1. The junction had 6 bases not matched to a gene; V was cut back by 0 bases and J by 5 bases. The germline V gene encodes CDR1 LGHNA and CDR2 YNFKEQ. CDR3 length equals 16 residues. The CDR3 nucleotides read TGTGCCAGCAGCCAAGAAGGAGGGGGCCGGAATGAAAAACTGTTTTTT. It specifies CASSQEGGGRNEKLFF.

With regard to this clone: The same CDR3 also results from other DNA sequences found in this sample. This sequence joins TRBV15 and TRBJ1-2; perhaps TRBD1 as D (5 bases). Germline-derived CDR1 and CDR2 are LNHNV and YYDKDF (reference sequence). There are 13 residues in the CDR3. Trimming pared 8 bases from V and 8 bases from J, leaving 18 bases between. The CDR3 sequence is CATQAALGGGYTF. The CDR3 coding sequence is TGTGCCACCCAGGCAGCGCTCGGGGGGGGCTACACCTTC.

Comment on this clone: The conserved closing phenylalanine or tryptophan is absent in this CDR3, likely reflecting a read error. The chain joins TRBV28 to TRBJ1-1, with D tentatively TRBD1 (5 bases). The V end lost 5 bases, the J end lost 8 bases, and 12 bases lay between the germline ends. The CDR3 extends over 12 amino acids. CDR1 is MDHEN and CDR2 is SYDVKM in the germline V gene. The CDR3 DNA follows: TGTGCCAGCAGTGCCCCGGGGGGGGAAGCTTTCCTT. Translated: CASSAPGGEAFL.

The chain has TRBV11-2 and TRBJ1-5, with TRBD1 matching 7 bases. After removal of 5 bases from V and 3 bases from J, the junction contained 4 bases not matched to a gene. This CDR3 spans 14 amino acids. CDR1 SGHAT and CDR2 FQNNGV come from the germline V gene. CDR3 loop: CASSAQGFNQPQHF. CDR3 nucleotide sequence: TGTGCCAGCAGCGCACAGGGGTTCAATCAGCCCCAGCATTTT.

This clone was found once. An end of the junction does not agree with germline; a read error may underlie this. CDR3: CVSSLRGQGNTEAFF. Here the CDR3 DNA reads TGTGTCAGCAGCTTAAGAGGTCAGGGGAACACTGAAGCTTTCTTT. The rearrangement uses TRBV7-9 and TRBJ1-1; D perhaps matches TRBD1 (5 bases). The CDR3 loop spans 15 amino acids. Germline V CDR1 and CDR2: SEHNR, FQNEAQ (reference sequence).

The chain has TRBV27 and TRBJ1-5; D remains unclear. V was clipped by 6 bases and J by 5 bases, with 14 bases between them. This CDR3 comprises 14 residues. From germline, CDR1 is MNHEY and CDR2 SMNVEV (reference sequence). CDR3 loop: CASSPRRTYQPQHF. In DNA, the CDR3 is TGTGCCAGCAGCCCACGGCGGACTTATCAGCCCCAGCATTTT.

The chain links TRBV5-1 to TRBJ1-5, with D possibly being TRBD1 (5 bases). Between the trimmed V and J ends, which lost 2 bases and 1 base, there was a span of 10 bases. The CDR3 runs to 15 residues. Germline V gene lookup returns CDR1 SGHRS and CDR2 YFSETQ. The CDR3 region has the DNA TGCGCCAGCAGCTTCCTTGACAGCAGCAATCAGCCCCAGCATTTT. It translates to CASSFLDSSNQPQHF.

V gene TRBV7-2 combines with J gene TRBJ2-1; D possibly corresponds to TRBD2 (5 bases). The germline V and J ends were trimmed by 2 bases and 10 bases, with 15 bases remaining between them. Germline V gene lookup returns CDR1 SGHTA and CDR2 FQGNSA. The CDR3 runs 14 residues. CDR3 bases: TGTGCCAGCAGCTTAAGGGAACCGCAGCGGGAGCAGTTCTTC. It yields the protein CASSLREPQREQFF.

This clone was seen a few times. The chain carries TRBV2 and TRBJ1-6; 9 bases match TRBD1. This CDR3 has 15 residues. Germline assignment: CDR1 SNHLY and CDR2 FYNNEI. Losses at the gene ends were 3 bases for V and 7 bases for J; bases not matched to a gene: 4. This CDR3 reads CASSEWDRANSPLHF. The CDR3 nucleotides are TGTGCCAGCAGTGAGTGGGACAGGGCAAATTCACCCCTCCACTTT.

Here the CDR3 DNA reads TGCGCCAGCAGACTAGGGACAGGGGCCCCCAATCAGCCCCAGCATTTT. Protein sequence: CASRLGTGAPNQPQHF. The chain employs TRBV5-1 and TRBJ1-5, with 10 bases lining up with TRBD1. Per germline, CDR1 SGHRS and CDR2 YFSETQ. This CDR3 region has 16 residues. The trim removed 5 bases at V and 3 bases at J, leaving 8 bases unmatched.

The chain employs TRBV7-2 and TRBJ2-1, with a tentative D call TRBD1 (5 bases). The CDR3 is 13 residues long. Deletions cut 5 bases from V and 9 bases from J, with 14 bases between. CDR1 is SGHTA, CDR2 FQGNSA, per germline. CDR3 protein: CASSVRQLGEQFF. Here the CDR3 DNA reads TGTGCCAGCAGCGTCAGACAGCTGGGTGAGCAGTTCTTC.